Listed here are 23 T cell receptor beta chains from one sample, sequenced in a study of T cells after yellow fever vaccination. Each CDR3 protein is one row after TCRdb ran MiXCR on the 5' RACE reads. The sample comprises hundreds of thousands of distinct CDR3 sequences, around an eighth of which are singletons, and more than 13% rests with the top ten. The sample here was PBMCs, taken on the day of the yellow fever booster vaccination. Source of these receptors: a man under 40 who received the YFV17D yellow fever vaccine.

The rearrangement uses TRBV29-1 and TRBJ2-7, with 8 nucleotides matching TRBD2. Germline assignment: CDR1 SQVTM and CDR2 ANQGSEA. This CDR3 spans 10 amino acids. The ends lost 5 bases at V and 9 bases at J; junction bases unmatched: 3. This chain's CDR3 is CSVREGGQYF. The CDR3 nucleotides read TGCAGCGTTCGGGAGGGGGGGCAGTACTTC.

This clonotype was seen more than once but under ten times. This chain connects TRBV9 to TRBJ2-7; D not resolved. The length of the CDR3 is 14 residues. CDR1 is SGDLS and CDR2 is YYNGEE in the germline V gene. The ends were cut back, 0 bases at V and 1 base at J, with 8 bases in the middle. The CDR3 DNA follows: TGTGCCAGCAGCGTAGGCCCCCAATCCTACGAGCAGTACTTC. Amino acids: CASSVGPQSYEQYF.

The chain recombines TRBV7-9 with TRBJ2-3; 7 positions agree with TRBD2. The CDR3 contains 16 residues. Germline V CDR1 and CDR2: SEHNR, FQNEAQ (reference sequence). V lost 1 base and J lost 4; bases outside the gene matches: 8. The CDR3 loop reads CASSLVVGRRADTQYF. For the CDR3, the DNA is TGTGCCAGCAGCTTAGTTGTCGGGAGGAGGGCAGATACGCAGTATTTT.

This clonotype was recorded once. The chain is built from TRBV12-3 or TRBV12-4 and TRBJ2-6; the D gene is possibly TRBD1 (7 bases). The CDR3 is made up of 14 amino acids. The ends were cut back, 11 bases at V and 2 bases at J, with 13 bases in the middle. This CDR3 reads CAGGGETGANVLTF. In DNA form, the CDR3 reads TGTGCCGGAGGGGGCGAAACTGGGGCCAACGTCCTGACTTTC.

This clonotype was detected a few times. J is TRBJ1-2 and V is TRBV7-2; D may be TRBD1 (6 bases). The CDR3 is made up of 16 amino acids. Germline V gene lookup returns CDR1 SGHTA and CDR2 FQGNSA. Trimming left V 1 base short and J 4 bases short, with 16 bases between. DNA of the CDR3: TGTGCCAGCAGCTTAGGGAGGGGGGGGGTTATCTATGGCTACACCTTC. Translation gives CASSLGRGGVIYGYTF.

The chain employs TRBV2 and TRBJ2-3, with D tentatively TRBD2 (6 bases). The CDR3 runs 14 residues. Trimming removed 7 bases at V and 5 bases at J, with 16 bases between. Germline V gene sequence: CDR1 SNHLY, CDR2 FYNNEI. The CDR3, as DNA: TGTGCCAGCATACGCATTGCCGGGGGAGATACGCAGTATTTT. It translates to CASIRIAGGDTQYF.

This clonotype was detected a few times. The CDR3: CASSKVWTGNFANEKLFF. The CDR3 region has the DNA TGTGCCAGCAGCAAAGTTTGGACAGGGAATTTTGCTAATGAAAAACTGTTTTTT. The gene calls are TRBV21-1 and TRBJ1-4; the D call in the table, TRBD1, was not verified against the DNA. TRBV21-1 is marked as a pseudogene. The CDR3 loop spans 18 amino acids.

This clonotype has a handful of counts. This chain uses TRBV10-3 with TRBJ2-1, with unresolved D. The germline V gene encodes CDR1 ENHRY and CDR2 SYGVKD. V was trimmed by 6 bases and J by 0 bases, leaving 24 bases between them. CDR3 length equals 19 residues. The CDR3 here is CAIRTQKIEAVSSYNEQFF. Here the CDR3 DNA reads TGTGCCATCAGAACCCAAAAAATAGAGGCGGTTAGCTCCTACAATGAGCAGTTCTTC.

This clonotype was observed a handful of times. This chain links TRBV14 with TRBJ2-2; 9 nucleotides agree with TRBD1. The CDR3 loop spans 15 amino acids. V shed 4 bases and J 6 bases; nucleotides not matched to a gene: 6. Germline-derived CDR1 and CDR2 are SGHDN and FVKESK. The CDR3, as DNA: TGTGCCAGCAGCCTACGGGACAGGGCCCCCGGGGAGCTGTTTTTT. It translates to CASSLRDRAPGELFF.

This clonotype was counted only a few times. This chain links TRBV9 with TRBJ1-2, with D tentatively TRBD1 (5 bases). This CDR3 region has 15 residues. Germline loops: CDR1 SGDLS, CDR2 YYNGEE. V dropped 2 bases and J dropped 5 bases, with 16 bases sitting between them. This chain's CDR3 is CASSVFQGGRYGYTF. The CDR3 bases are TGTGCCAGCAGCGTCTTTCAGGGCGGGCGTTATGGCTACACCTTC.

The genes are TRBV12-3 or TRBV12-4 and TRBJ2-7, with D possibly TRBD2 on 7 matching bases. V lost 3 bases to trimming and J lost 5 bases, with 11 bases between them. The CDR3 covers 13 residues. The CDR3 region is CASSLGGGNEQYF. CDR3 DNA: TGTGCCAGCAGTTTGGGGGGGGGCAACGAGCAGTACTTC.

The chain has TRBV11-2 and TRBJ2-1, with 7 nucleotides matching TRBD2. The CDR3 is 15 residues long. Germline V gene data show CDR1 as SGHAT and CDR2 as FQNNGV. J gave up 0 bases and V 4 bases, and 3 bases lay outside the gene matches. The CDR3 region is CASSSRTSSYNEQFF. CDR3 DNA sequence: TGTGCCAGCAGCTCACGGACTAGCTCCTACAATGAGCAGTTCTTC.

This clonotype was recorded a few times. This sequence joins TRBV24-1 and TRBJ2-1; 9 bases fit TRBD1. J gave up 8 bases and V 5 bases, and 9 bases lay outside the gene matches. Germline lookup yields CDR1 KGHDR and CDR2 SFDVKD. The CDR3 is 15 residues long. Written as DNA, the CDR3 is TGTGCCACCAGTGCCTCGGGGACAGGGCGCTATGAGCAGTTCTTC. Amino acid sequence: CATSASGTGRYEQFF.

The CDR3 DNA reads as TGTGCCAGCAGCTTAGGACTAGCGTCGCCTCTACTCGTC. Its translation is CASSLGLASPLLV. This chain connects TRBV7-9 to TRBJ2-7; 8 bases match TRBD2. Per germline, CDR1 SEHNR and CDR2 FQNEAQ (reference sequence). The CDR3 totals 13 residues.

The rearrangement uses TRBV10-2 and TRBJ1-2, with TRBD1 identical over 10 bases. Germline assignment: CDR1 WSHSY and CDR2 SAAADI. Losses at the gene ends were 8 bases for V and 6 bases for J; bases not matched to a gene: 9. The CDR3 is made up of 14 amino acids. The CDR3 nucleotides are TGCGCCAGCTGCCCGGGACAGGGGATCCATGGCTACACCTTC. Translated: CASCPGQGIHGYTF.

The rearrangement links TRBV15 to TRBJ2-7; D is unresolved. V was pared by 5 bases and J by 6 bases, with 14 bases between. Germline CDR1 reads LNHNV; CDR2 reads YYDKDF (reference sequence). CDR3 length: 13 amino acids. CDR3 in amino acids: CATSLKGFGEQYF. CDR3 nucleotides: TGTGCCACCAGCCTTAAAGGTTTCGGCGAGCAGTACTTC.

J is TRBJ1-3 and V is TRBV10-3; 7 bases map to TRBD1. The ends lost 7 bases at V and 8 bases at J; junction bases unmatched: 8. This CDR3 spans 13 amino acids. In germline, CDR1 is ENHRY, CDR2 SYGVKD. This chain's CDR3 is CAITSPGGHTIYF. CDR3 nucleotide sequence: TGTGCCATCACCTCTCCAGGGGGACACACCATATATTTT.

This clonotype occurred once. Since a much larger clone is just one base distant, this may be a read error. This chain uses TRBV7-9 with TRBJ2-5, with D uncertain. From germline, CDR1 is SEHNR and CDR2 FQNEAQ (reference sequence). The ends were cut back, 5 bases at V and 10 bases at J, with 11 bases in the middle. This CDR3 is built from 11 residues. CDR3 nucleotide sequence: TGTGCCAGCAGCCTAGGTCAGAACCAGTACTTC. Translating gives CASSLGQNQYF.

J is TRBJ2-1 and V is TRBV20-1; 10 nucleotides align to TRBD2. Germline trimming cut 7 bases from V and 2 bases from J; bases unmatched to any gene: 5. In germline, CDR1 is DFQATT, CDR2 SNEGSKA (reference sequence). The CDR3 contains 14 residues. CDR3: CSGRLAGAYNEQFF. Here the CDR3 DNA reads TGCAGTGGGAGACTAGCGGGCGCCTACAATGAGCAGTTCTTC.

This clonotype has just a few counts. J is TRBJ2-3 and V is TRBV4-3; 7 bases match TRBD2. The ends lost 0 bases at V and 6 bases at J; junction bases unmatched: 9. The CDR3 length is 16 residues. Germline CDR1 reads LGHNA; CDR2 reads YSLEER. DNA of the CDR3: TGCGCCAGCAGCCAAGATCAGGCGGGAGAGTTGGATACGCAGTATTTT. It translates to CASSQDQAGELDTQYF.

V and J are TRBV7-8 and TRBJ2-5, with TRBD2 matching over 8 bases. Per the germline V gene, CDR1 is SGHVS and CDR2 is FQNEAQ. The CDR3 is made up of 17 amino acids. V dropped 0 bases and J dropped 4; count of bases not matched to a gene: 10. CDR3: CASSLALIGAGVETQYF. Here the CDR3 DNA reads TGTGCCAGCAGCTTAGCGCTAATCGGAGCGGGAGTAGAGACCCAGTACTTC. The full variable domain, with the rest looked up from reference TRBV7-8 and TRBJ2-5, is GAGVSQSPRYKVAKRGQDVALRCDPISGHVSLFWYQQALGQGPEFLTYFQNEAQLDKSGLPSDRFFAERPEGSVSTLKIQRTQQEDSAVYLCASSLALIGAGVETQYFGPGTRLLVL.

This chain joins TRBV20-1 and TRBJ2-3, with TRBD2 matching over 10 bases. This CDR3 is 14 amino acids long. Germline V gene lookup returns CDR1 DFQATT and CDR2 SNEGSKA (reference sequence). The ends lost 5 bases at V and 8 bases at J; junction bases unmatched: 10. The CDR3 DNA reads TGCAGTGCTTCCCGTCTAGCGGGAGTTGGTACGCAGTATTTT. Its translation: CSASRLAGVGTQYF.

This clonotype was found a few times. This chain links TRBV7-2 with TRBJ2-3; TRBD1 matches at 8 bases. J was trimmed by 2 bases and V by 2 bases; bases with no gene match: 9. The CDR3 loop spans 17 amino acids. CDR1 SGHTA and CDR2 FQGNSA come from the germline V gene. CDR3 bases: TGTGCCAGCAGCTTACCCAAGGACAGGGCCCCCACAGATACGCAGTATTTT. It yields the protein CASSLPKDRAPTDTQYF.